Listed here are 13 T cell receptor beta chains from one sample, sequenced in a study of technical replicates of blood from a few donors. Profiled with immunoSEQ multiplex PCR; TCRdb holds only in-frame clones, not every one. The sample carries fewer than 60,000 clones, approximately 90% recorded once. Sequenced: PBMCs. The receptors stem from a human donor in good health. Some clones in this sample may be carry-over from other donors' samples.

The rearrangement uses TRBV6-5 and TRBJ1-4, with D perhaps TRBD1 (6 bases). V lost 0 bases and J lost 4, with 12 bases in between. Germline loops: CDR1 MNHEY, CDR2 SVGAGI. The CDR3 covers 16 residues. The CDR3 loop is CASSYSSGGLNEKLFF. The DNA of the CDR3 is TGTGCCAGCAGTTACTCGAGCGGGGGGCTTAATGAAAAACTGTTTTTT.

The CDR3 loop is CASSLFGTTSTDTQYF. The DNA for the CDR3 is TGTGCCAGCAGCTTATTCGGGACTACTAGCACAGATACGCAGTATTTT. The chain has TRBV7-3 and TRBJ2-3, with 7 bases matching TRBD2. Germline V gene lookup returns CDR1 SGHTA and CDR2 FQGTGA. This CDR3 has 16 amino acids. V trimming: 2 bases; J trimming: 0 bases; junction bases outside the gene matches: 5.

CDR3 nucleotide sequence: TGTGCCAGCAGCTTAGGGGGGTTAGCGGGAGGGGGCACAGATACGCAGTATTTT. It codes for CASSLGGLAGGGTDTQYF. The genes are TRBV11-2 and TRBJ2-3, with 11 positions matching TRBD2. This CDR3 is built from 18 residues. The J segment lost 1 base and the V segment lost 1 base, leaving 7 bases of the junction unmatched. Per germline, CDR1 SGHAT and CDR2 FQNNGV.

The chain carries TRBV9 and TRBJ1-2, with 7 positions matching TRBD1. Germline V gives CDR1 SGDLS, CDR2 YYNGEE. This CDR3 is 14 amino acids long. Trimming removed 0 bases from V and 3 bases from J; junction bases left unmatched: 2. CDR3 DNA: TGTGCCAGCAGCGTAGAGGGGGCGGACTATGGCTACACCTTC. It encodes CASSVEGADYGYTF. Full variable domain (remainder filled in from reference TRBV9 and TRBJ1-2): DSGVTQTPKHLITATGQRVTLRCSPRSGDLSVYWYQQSLDQGLQFLIQYYNGEERAKGNILERFSAQQFPDLHSELNLSSLELGDSALYFCASSVEGADYGYTFGSGTRLTVV.

V is TRBV18 and J is TRBJ2-7; 9 positions match TRBD1. Trimming took 2 bases from V and 1 from J; bases not matched to a gene: 0. CDR1 is KGHSH, CDR2 LQKENI, per germline. The CDR3 is made up of 14 amino acids. CDR3 DNA sequence: TGTGCCAGCTCACCAGGGACAGGGTCCTACGAGCAGTACTTC. Protein: CASSPGTGSYEQYF.

The J gene is TRBJ2-2, the V gene TRBV7-6; TRBD2 agrees at 7 bases. V shed 4 bases, J shed 1 base, and the junction held 9 bases outside the gene matches. The CDR3 extends over 17 amino acids. CDR1 is SGHVS, CDR2 FNYEAQ, per germline. The CDR3 nucleotides read TGTGCCAGCAGCTCAGGTGACGCTAGCGGGAACACCGGGGAGCTGTTTTTT. Translation gives CASSSGDASGNTGELFF.

This clone was observed a single time. This chain uses TRBV7-9 with TRBJ2-7, with D uncertain. This CDR3 is 14 amino acids long. The germline V and J ends were trimmed by 4 bases and 5 bases, with 15 bases remaining between them. Germline-derived CDR1 and CDR2 are SEHNR and FQNEAQ (reference sequence). CDR3 residues: CASSSVVLIHEQYF. The DNA of the CDR3 is TGTGCCAGCAGCTCGGTGGTGTTGATCCACGAGCAGTACTTC.

The chain combines TRBV9 with TRBJ1-6, with D unclear. There are 14 residues in the CDR3. The germline CDR1 and CDR2 sequences are SGDLS and YYNGEE. Trimming shortened V by 4 bases and J by 9 bases, and 14 bases separated the two germline ends. CDR3 DNA: TGTGCCAGCAGCCTAGATATAATCGGTTCACCCCTCCACTTT. It translates to CASSLDIIGSPLHF.

This rearrangement joins TRBV27 to TRBJ2-7; TRBD1 agrees at 8 bases. Germline CDR1 is MNHEY and CDR2 is SMNVEV (reference sequence). Losses at the gene ends were 6 bases for V and 5 bases for J; bases not matched to a gene: 6. This CDR3 is 13 amino acids long. The CDR3 region is CASRRTGIDEQYF. CDR3 coding DNA: TGTGCCAGCAGAAGGACAGGGATCGACGAGCAGTACTTC.

CDR3 in DNA: TGCGCCAGCACCGAGGGGGACAGGGGGCTGTACACCTTC. It specifies CASTEGDRGLYTF. This rearrangement joins TRBV5-1 to TRBJ1-2, with TRBD1 matching over 12 bases. Trimming took 6 bases from V and 11 from J; bases not matched to a gene: 8. The germline V gene encodes CDR1 SGHRS and CDR2 YFSETQ. There are 13 residues in the CDR3.

This sequence joins TRBV7-2 and TRBJ2-7, with D perhaps matching TRBD2 (5 bases). Between the trimmed V and J ends, which lost 5 bases and 2 bases, there was a span of 13 bases. Germline V gives CDR1 SGHTA, CDR2 FQGNSA. This CDR3 comprises 14 residues. The CDR3 loop is CASSPKLGPYEQYF. The CDR3 DNA sequence: TGTGCCAGCAGCCCGAAACTAGGTCCCTACGAGCAGTACTTC.

The chain carries TRBV4-2 and TRBJ1-1, with TRBD1 identical over 9 bases. Germline lookup yields CDR1 LGHNA and CDR2 YNFKEQ. CDR3 length equals 13 residues. Trimming cost V 6 bases and J 4 bases; bases outside gene matches: 3. The chain's CDR3 is CASSPDRGTEAFF. DNA of the CDR3: TGTGCCAGCAGTCCGGACAGGGGCACTGAAGCTTTCTTT.

Turning to this clone: This sample includes further DNA sequences coding for the same CDR3. The V gene is TRBV7-2, the J gene TRBJ1-2; 8 bases line up with TRBD1. CDR1 is SGHTA and CDR2 is FQGNSA in the germline V gene. Losses at the gene ends were 5 bases for V and 0 bases for J; bases not matched to a gene: 5. The CDR3 contains 15 residues. The CDR3 loop is CASSPGQGANYGYTF. CDR3 in DNA: TGTGCCAGCAGCCCCGGACAGGGAGCTAACTATGGCTACACCTTC.